These 9 T cell receptor beta chains were all obtained from the same sample, sequenced in a study of control samples from healthy donors and cancer patients. Using immunoSEQ multiplex PCR, the repertoire was profiled, and TCRdb retains in-frame clones only, with some absent. This sample carries some 130,000 clones, 90% of them seen once, and the ten largest clones take roughly 2.5%. Sequencing was carried out using blood. The source is a man aged 35-49 years in good health.

V usage is TRBV9 and J usage is TRBJ2-7; D is possibly TRBD1 (5 bases). CDR1 is SGDLS, CDR2 YYNGEE, per germline. V lost 4 bases and J 5 bases, leaving 10 bases between the germline ends. This CDR3 is 12 amino acids long. CDR3 nucleotides: TGTGCCAGCAGCTCTCAGGGTCACGAGCAGTACTTC. Translation: CASSSQGHEQYF. The entire variable domain, with the rest obtained from reference TRBV9 and TRBJ2-7, is as follows: DSGVTQTPKHLITATGQRVTLRCSPRSGDLSVYWYQQSLDQGLQFLIQYYNGEERAKGNILERFSAQQFPDLHSELNLSSLELGDSALYFCASSSQGHEQYFGPGTRLTVT.

This chain links TRBV9 with TRBJ2-1, with 7 bases fitting TRBD2. V was pared by 5 bases and J by 5 bases, with 10 bases of the junction left unmatched. This CDR3 region has 15 residues. CDR1 SGDLS and CDR2 YYNGEE come from the germline V gene. The CDR3 here is CASRGPTGTNNEQFF. CDR3 in DNA: TGTGCCAGCAGGGGGCCGACGGGGACTAACAATGAGCAGTTCTTC.

This sequence joins TRBV5-4 and TRBJ1-2; maybe TRBD1 (6 bases). The germline gives CDR1 SGHNT, CDR2 YYREEE (reference sequence). The CDR3 extends over 15 amino acids. V was shortened by 4 bases and J by 8 bases, with 21 bases between the two germline ends. The DNA for the CDR3 is TGTGCCAGCAGCCCCGGGGGGCGGGGTTTGTCGGGCTACACCTTC. It is translated as CASSPGGRGLSGYTF. Supplemented by reference TRBV5-4 and TRBJ1-2, the full variable domain reads ETGVTQSPTHLIKTRGQQVTLRCSSQSGHNTVSWYQQALGQGPQFIFQYYREEENGRGNFPPRFSGLQFPNYSSELNVNALELDDSALYLCASSPGGRGLSGYTFGSGTRLTVV.

The chain combines TRBV12-5 with TRBJ2-7; possibly TRBD1 or TRBD2 for D (6 bases each). The V gene's germline CDR1 is LGHNT and CDR2 FRNRAP. The CDR3 length is 13 residues. Trimming removed 6 bases at V and 2 bases at J, with 11 bases between. CDR3 nucleotides: TGTGCTAGTGGGACCCGGGGGCCCTACGAGCAGTACTTC. This encodes CASGTRGPYEQYF.

This chain joins TRBV18 and TRBJ2-7, with TRBD2 as a possible D gene (6 bases). Deletions cut 6 bases from V and 5 bases from J, with 11 bases between. This CDR3 spans 12 amino acids. Germline CDR1 is KGHSH and CDR2 is LQKENI. The CDR3 DNA follows: TGTGCCAGCTCCCCTCCTAGCGACGAGCAGTACTTC. Translation gives CASSPPSDEQYF.

This chain connects TRBV3-1 (or the pseudogene TRBV3-2) to TRBJ1-3; D is uncertain. Germline CDR1 reads LGHDT; CDR2 reads YNNKEL (reference sequence). Deletions cut 2 bases from V and 1 base from J, with 6 bases between. The CDR3 loop spans 14 amino acids. The CDR3 protein is CASSQWDSGNTIYF. CDR3 nucleotide sequence: TGTGCCAGCAGCCAATGGGATTCTGGAAACACCATATATTTT.

The table lists this clone with a count of one. The CDR3 is CASSHSGTQDALHF. The CDR3 nucleotides read TGTGCCAGCAGCCACTCCGGGACCCAAGACGCCCTCCACTTT. V is TRBV3-1 (or the pseudogene TRBV3-2) and J is TRBJ1-6, with a tentative D call TRBD1 (5 bases). The CDR3 consists of 14 residues. Deletions cut 3 bases from V and 14 bases from J, with 17 bases between. Germline loops: CDR1 LGHDT, CDR2 YNNKEL (reference sequence).

This chain connects TRBV6-5 to TRBJ1-5, with TRBD1 identical over 7 bases. The CDR3 has 15 amino acids. Germline-derived CDR1 and CDR2 are MNHEY and SVGAGI. Unmatched junction bases numbered 5, after V lost 0 bases and J lost 6 bases. CDR3 sequence reads: CASSYSQGRGQPQHF. The CDR3, as DNA: TGTGCCAGCAGTTACTCACAGGGGCGCGGTCAGCCCCAGCATTTT.

CDR3 sequence: CATQGDRAGELFF. CDR3 bases: TGTGCCACCCAAGGGGATCGGGCCGGGGAGCTGTTTTTT. The chain joins TRBV6-5 to TRBJ2-2, with D possibly matching TRBD1 (5 bases). The ends were cut back, 10 bases at V and 6 bases at J, with 15 bases in the middle. Germline CDR1 and CDR2: MNHEY and SVGAGI. CDR3 length: 13 amino acids.